This T cell receptor beta chain appears in the sequencing data of a study of OX40 agonist ivuxolimab in advanced cancers. Sequenced by immunoSEQ multiplex PCR; TCRdb stores in-frame clones only, minus some. Here the sample spans roughly 100,000 clones, roughly nine tenths being singletons. The CDR3 is made up of 13 amino acids. V lost 7 bases, J lost 7 bases, and 14 bases lay in between. Germline loops: CDR1 GTSNPN, CDR2 SVGIG (reference sequence). The TCR comes from an adult with an advanced solid tumor such as melanoma, head and neck, liver or kidney cancer. This chain connects TRBV30 to TRBJ1-6; tentatively, D is TRBD1 (5 bases). The sample was CD4+ or CD8+ T cells sorted from blood, taken in a trial of the OX40 agonist ivuxolimab. As DNA, the CDR3 is TGTGCCTACCAGGGAAACGAAAATTCACCCCTCCACTTT. Protein product: CAYQGNENSPLHF.